This T cell receptor (beta chain) is drawn from a study of T-cell reconstitution after alpha-beta-depleted transplantation in children. Molecular barcoding with unique molecular identifiers was used for the TCRbeta library. TCRdb independently ran MiXCR on the PCR reads; one entry per CDR3 protein. Altogether about 610,000 distinct CDR3 sequences are present, about 11% being singletons, with the ten largest covering less than 4.5%. Germline V gene sequence: CDR1 ENHRY, CDR2 SYGVKD. The V and J ends lost 10 bases and 0 bases, in that order; junction bases with no gene match: 6. The CDR3 is 14 residues long. This clonotype was detected only a few times.

The chain couples TRBV10-3 to TRBJ1-5; 7 bases agree with TRBD1. The receptor's source is a human donor who donated a stem cell graft to a child with acute myeloid leukemia. The source was PBMCs from the stem cell graft donor, collected from the stem cell graft. For the CDR3, the DNA is TGTGCCACCCAGGGGGGAGATAGCAATCAGCCCCAGCATTTT. It encodes CATQGGDSNQPQHF.